This T cell receptor beta chain was captured by sequencing in a study of T cells in Graves' hyperthyroidism and ophthalmopathy. The study excluded patients with uncontrolled infection, other autoimmune disease, pregnancy or lactation. Every diagnosis used clinical symptoms, serum thyroxine and TRAb, thyroid ultrasound and orbital computed tomography. There were TCR beta CDR3 regions amplified from RNA transcripts. First-round RT-PCR of the TCR CDR3 relied on the HTBI primer set. TCRdb recomputed calls from the multiplex PCR reads with MiXCR, one row per CDR3 protein. The sample shows 660,000 or so distinct CDR3 sequences, about 45% of them seen only once. Regarding the study as a whole: Ophthalmopathy onset followed model prediction by a median roughly 6.5 months. Blood also held most thyroid clonotypes expanded beyond 0.001.

The CDR3 totals 13 residues. Looked up from germline, CDR1 is SGHTA and CDR2 is FQGNSA. J was trimmed by 4 bases and V by 5 bases; bases with no gene match: 3. Remarks on this clonotype: The antigen is unknown.

The sample was peripheral blood or thyroid tissue (not recorded which). The TCR originated in an adult man with Graves' disease, either hyperthyroidism or ophthalmopathy (not recorded which). V and J are TRBV7-2 and TRBJ2-3, with TRBD1 matching over 7 bases. CDR3 in amino acids: CASSLTGADTQYF. DNA for the CDR3: TGTGCCAGCAGCCTTACAGGGGCAGATACGCAGTATTTT.